The rows below give T cell receptor beta chains drawn from one sample of a study of shared clonotypes between healthy human individuals. The method was immunoSEQ multiplex PCR; TCRdb's version includes in-frame clones alone and lacks a portion of them. The sample holds fewer than 850,000 clones, about 96% seen once. The material sequenced was naive CD8+ T cells sorted from blood. The receptors were gathered from a man aged 30 to 45 in good health. The CDR3 runs from the conserved cysteine through the conserved F or W. D genes are given only for firm matches. Not every row has a clone size; where given, it reads once, few, many or a size class.

v_call	d_call	j_call	clone_size	cdr3_nt	cdr3_aa
TRBV5-1	NA	TRBJ2-3	NA	TGCGCCAGCAGCTTCATTCTCGGGAGCACAGATACGCAGTATTTT	CASSFILGSTDTQYF
TRBV5-1	NA	TRBJ2-1	NA	TGCGCCAGCAGCCCGGGGAACCCTGAGCAGTTCTTC	CASSPGNPEQFF
TRBV6-1	NA	TRBJ1-5	NA	TGTGCCAGCAGTGAATTCATTAGGGAACCCAATCAGCCCCAGCATTTT	CASSEFIREPNQPQHF
TRBV5-5	NA	TRBJ1-2	NA	TGTGCCTCGAACAGGGCTTATGGCTACACCTTC	CASNRAYGYTF
TRBV7-6	NA	TRBJ2-5	NA	TGTGCCAGCAGCTTGTTGGGCACCCTAGAGACCCAGTACTTC	CASSLLGTLETQYF
TRBV5-5	NA	TRBJ2-1	NA	TGTGCCAGCAGCGGGGGATTTTTCGATGAGCAGTTCTTC	CASSGGFFDEQFF
TRBV6-5	TRBD2	TRBJ2-1	NA	TGTGCCAGCAAAGGCGGGAGGAGGAATGAGCAGTTCTTC	CASKGGRRNEQFF
TRBV4-1	NA	TRBJ1-1	NA	TGCGCCAGCAGCCAAGATCGGTACCAGGACCCTTACGGAGCTTTCTTT	CASSQDRYQDPYGAFF
TRBV15	NA	TRBJ2-3	NA	TGTGCCACCAGCAGAGCCCCCCTAGCTAGAGATACGCAGTATTTT	CATSRAPLARDTQYF
TRBV6-5	NA	TRBJ1-1	once	TGTGCCAGCAGCCTTGAGGGGGAAAACACTGAAGCTTTCTTT	CASSLEGENTEAFF
TRBV11-2	TRBD1	TRBJ2-7	once	TGTGCCAGCAGCTTCGGACAGGGTGGGTTGTACGAGCAGTACTTC	CASSFGQGGLYEQYF
TRBV27	TRBD2	TRBJ2-7	NA	TGTGCCAGCAGCGACCGAACAACTAGCGGGAGCTCCTACGAGCAGTACTTC	CASSDRTTSGSSYEQYF
TRBV11-2	TRBD2	TRBJ2-5	NA	TGTGCCAGCAGCGAACTAGCGGGAGGTTCCCAAGAGACCCAGTACTTC	CASSELAGGSQETQYF
TRBV6-1	TRBD2	TRBJ2-7	NA	TGTGCCAGCAGTGCCGGACTAGCGGAGCACTCTTCCTACGAGCAGTACTTC	CASSAGLAEHSSYEQYF
TRBV7-9	NA	TRBJ2-7	NA	TGTGCCAGCAGTTCCCCGGAAGGGCGCAAAGGTGTCTACGAGCAGTACTTC	CASSSPEGRKGVYEQYF
TRBV7-2	TRBD2	TRBJ2-5	once	TGTGCCAGCAGCCCCTGGACTAGTGGTGAGACCCAGTACTTC	CASSPWTSGETQYF
TRBV6-1	NA	TRBJ2-7	NA	TGTGCCAGCAGTGAGGCAGGCAACTCCTACGAGCAGTACTTC	CASSEAGNSYEQYF
TRBV5-5	NA	TRBJ2-1	NA	TGTGCCAGCAGCTCGGGGGAGGCGAGCTCCTACAATGAGCAGTTCTTC	CASSSGEASSYNEQFF
TRBV7-9	TRBD1	TRBJ2-5	NA	TGTGCCAGCAGCTTTGACAGGGGAGAGACCCAGTACTTC	CASSFDRGETQYF
TRBV7-2	NA	TRBJ2-5	NA	TGTGCCAGCAGCTTAACCGGGGCTCGCTCAGAGACCCAGTACTTC	CASSLTGARSETQYF
TRBV29-1	NA	TRBJ2-7	NA	TGCAGCGTTGAGGCAGGGGATTCCTACGAGCAGTACTTC	CSVEAGDSYEQYF
TRBV5-1	NA	TRBJ2-2	NA	TGCGCCAGCAGCTTCGGGTGGGCCGGGGAGCTGTTTTTT	CASSFGWAGELFF